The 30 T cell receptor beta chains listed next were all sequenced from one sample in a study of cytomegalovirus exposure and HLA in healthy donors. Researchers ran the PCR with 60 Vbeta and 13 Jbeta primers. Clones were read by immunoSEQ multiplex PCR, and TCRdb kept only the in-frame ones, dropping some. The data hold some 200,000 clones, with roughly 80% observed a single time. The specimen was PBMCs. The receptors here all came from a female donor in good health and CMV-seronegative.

This chain's CDR3 is CASSLVEGGEAFF. The CDR3, as DNA: TGTGCCAGCAGCTTAGTAGAGGGAGGTGAAGCTTTCTTT. The chain employs TRBV11-3 and TRBJ1-1; D uncertain. CDR3 size: 13 residues. Germline V gene sequence: CDR1 SGHNT, CDR2 YENEEA. V dropped 1 base and J dropped 7 bases, with 10 bases sitting between them.

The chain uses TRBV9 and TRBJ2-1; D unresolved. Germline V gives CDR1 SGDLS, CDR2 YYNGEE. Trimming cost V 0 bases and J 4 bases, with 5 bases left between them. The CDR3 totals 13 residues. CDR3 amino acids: CASSVGAYNEQFF. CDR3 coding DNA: TGTGCCAGCAGCGTAGGAGCTTACAATGAGCAGTTCTTC. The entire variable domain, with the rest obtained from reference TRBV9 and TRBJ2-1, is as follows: DSGVTQTPKHLITATGQRVTLRCSPRSGDLSVYWYQQSLDQGLQFLIQYYNGEERAKGNILERFSAQQFPDLHSELNLSSLELGDSALYFCASSVGAYNEQFFGPGTRLTVL.

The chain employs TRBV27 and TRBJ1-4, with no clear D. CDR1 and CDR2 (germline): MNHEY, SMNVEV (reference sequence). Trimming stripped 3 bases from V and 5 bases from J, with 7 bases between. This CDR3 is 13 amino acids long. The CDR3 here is CASSLWQNEKLFF. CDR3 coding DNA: TGTGCCAGCAGTTTGTGGCAAAATGAAAAACTGTTTTTT.

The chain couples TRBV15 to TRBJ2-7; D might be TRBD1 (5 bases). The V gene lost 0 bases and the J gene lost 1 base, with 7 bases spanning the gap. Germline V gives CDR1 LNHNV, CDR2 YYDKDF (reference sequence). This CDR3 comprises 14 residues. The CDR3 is CATSRDQGSYEQYF. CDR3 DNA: TGTGCCACCAGCAGAGACCAGGGTTCCTACGAGCAGTACTTC. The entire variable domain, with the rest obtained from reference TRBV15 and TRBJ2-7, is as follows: DAMVIQNPRYQVTQFGKPVTLSCSQTLNHNVMYWYQQKSSQAPKLLFHYYDKDFNNEADTPDNFQSRRPNTSFCFLDIRSPGLGDTAMYLCATSRDQGSYEQYFGPGTRLTVT.

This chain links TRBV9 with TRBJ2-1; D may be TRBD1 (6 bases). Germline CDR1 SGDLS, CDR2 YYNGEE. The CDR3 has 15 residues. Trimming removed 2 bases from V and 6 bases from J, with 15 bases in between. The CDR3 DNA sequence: TGTGCCAGCAGCGTGGGCAGGGGCGCCCGCAATGAGCAGTTCTTC. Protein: CASSVGRGARNEQFF.

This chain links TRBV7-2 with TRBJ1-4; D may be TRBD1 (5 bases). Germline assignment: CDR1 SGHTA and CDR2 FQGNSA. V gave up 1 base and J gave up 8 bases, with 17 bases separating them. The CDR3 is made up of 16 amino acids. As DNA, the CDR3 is TGTGCCAGCAGCTTAGGGGGGGGGACCCGGGGGGAAAAACTGTTTTTT. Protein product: CASSLGGGTRGEKLFF.

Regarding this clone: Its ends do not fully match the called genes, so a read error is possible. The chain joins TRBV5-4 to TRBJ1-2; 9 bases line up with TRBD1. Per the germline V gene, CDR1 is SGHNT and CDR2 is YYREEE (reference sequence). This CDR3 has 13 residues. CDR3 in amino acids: CASSLVRTGDAAF. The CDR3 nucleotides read TGTGCCAGCAGCTTGGTACGGACAGGGGACGCGGCCTTC.

In nucleotides, the CDR3 is TGTGCCAGCAGCGAATCTAGCGGGGGGGTTACAGATACGCAGTATTTT. It is translated as CASSESSGGVTDTQYF. The gene calls are TRBV9 and TRBJ2-3; 12 bases line up with TRBD2. The germline CDR1 and CDR2 sequences are SGDLS and YYNGEE. The CDR3 is 16 amino acids. V shed 3 bases and J 3 bases; nucleotides not matched to a gene: 5.

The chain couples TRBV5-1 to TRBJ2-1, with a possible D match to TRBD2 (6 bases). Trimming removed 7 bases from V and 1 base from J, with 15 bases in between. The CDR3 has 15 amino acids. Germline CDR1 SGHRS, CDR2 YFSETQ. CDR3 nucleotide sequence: TGCGCCAGCTCGAGTTTAGGGAGGTCCTACAATGAGCAGTTCTTC. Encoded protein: CASSSLGRSYNEQFF. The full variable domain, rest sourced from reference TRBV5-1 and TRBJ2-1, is KAGVTQTPRYLIKTRGQQVTLSCSPISGHRSVSWYQQTPGQGLQFLFEYFSETQRNKGNFPGRFSGRQFSNSRSEMNVSTLELGDSALYLCASSSLGRSYNEQFFGPGTRLTVL.

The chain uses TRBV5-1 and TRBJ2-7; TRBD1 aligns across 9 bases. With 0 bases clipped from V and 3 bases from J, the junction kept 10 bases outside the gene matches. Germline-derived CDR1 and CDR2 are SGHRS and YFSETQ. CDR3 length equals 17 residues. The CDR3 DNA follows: TGCGCCAGCAGCTTGGCCCCGACAGGGGGAACCCTCTACGAGCAGTACTTC. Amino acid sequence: CASSLAPTGGTLYEQYF.

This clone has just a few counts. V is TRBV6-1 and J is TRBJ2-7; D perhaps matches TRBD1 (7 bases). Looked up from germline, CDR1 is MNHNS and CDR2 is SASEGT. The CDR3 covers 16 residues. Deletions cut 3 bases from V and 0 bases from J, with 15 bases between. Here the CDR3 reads CASSEYAGQLSYEQYF. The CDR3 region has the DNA TGTGCCAGCAGTGAGTACGCGGGACAGCTCTCCTACGAGCAGTACTTC.

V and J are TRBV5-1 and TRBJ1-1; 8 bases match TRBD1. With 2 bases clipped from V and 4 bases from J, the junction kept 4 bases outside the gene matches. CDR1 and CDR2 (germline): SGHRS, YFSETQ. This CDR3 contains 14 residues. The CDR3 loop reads CASSLTGGPTEAFF. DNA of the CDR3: TGCGCCAGCAGCTTAACAGGGGGTCCCACTGAAGCTTTCTTT.

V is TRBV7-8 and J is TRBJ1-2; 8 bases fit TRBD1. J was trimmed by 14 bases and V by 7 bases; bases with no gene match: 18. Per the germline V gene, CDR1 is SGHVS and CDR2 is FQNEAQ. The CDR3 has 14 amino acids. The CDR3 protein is CASTPAGTGSKGTF. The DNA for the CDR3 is TGTGCCAGCACCCCGGCCGGGACAGGTTCAAAAGGGACCTTC.

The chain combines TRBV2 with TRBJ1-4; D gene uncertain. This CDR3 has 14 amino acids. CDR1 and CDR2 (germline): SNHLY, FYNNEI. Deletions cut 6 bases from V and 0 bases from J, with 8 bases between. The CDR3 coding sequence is TGTGCCAGCAGGGAACAGACAACTAATGAAAAACTGTTTTTT. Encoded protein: CASREQTTNEKLFF.

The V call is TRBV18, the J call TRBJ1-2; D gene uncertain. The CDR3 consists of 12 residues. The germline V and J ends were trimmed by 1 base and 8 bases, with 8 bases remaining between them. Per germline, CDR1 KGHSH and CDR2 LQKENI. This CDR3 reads CASSPREYGYTF. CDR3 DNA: TGTGCCAGCTCACCACGCGAGTACGGCTACACCTTC.

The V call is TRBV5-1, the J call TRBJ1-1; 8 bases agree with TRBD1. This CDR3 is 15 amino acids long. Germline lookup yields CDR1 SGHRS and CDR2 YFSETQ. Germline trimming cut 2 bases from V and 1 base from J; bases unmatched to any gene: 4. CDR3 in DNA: TGCGCCAGCAGCTTTCAGGGGGCTTCGAACACTGAAGCTTTCTTT. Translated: CASSFQGASNTEAFF.

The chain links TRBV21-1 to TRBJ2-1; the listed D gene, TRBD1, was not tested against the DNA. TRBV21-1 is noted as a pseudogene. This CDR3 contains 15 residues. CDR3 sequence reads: CASSKEEGANNEQFF. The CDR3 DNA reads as TGTGCCAGCAGCAAAGAGGAGGGGGCCAACAATGAGCAGTTCTTC.

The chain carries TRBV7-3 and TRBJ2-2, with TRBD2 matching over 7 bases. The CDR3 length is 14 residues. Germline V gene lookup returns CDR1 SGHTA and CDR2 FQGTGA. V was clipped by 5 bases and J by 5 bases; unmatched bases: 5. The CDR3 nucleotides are TGTGCCAGCAGCCGACTAGCCTCTACCGGGGAGCTGTTTTTT. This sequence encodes CASSRLASTGELFF. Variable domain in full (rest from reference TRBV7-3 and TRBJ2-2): GAGVSQTPSNKVTEKGKYVELRCDPISGHTALYWYRQSLGQGPEFLIYFQGTGAADDSGLPNDRFFAVRPEGSVSTLKIQRTERGDSAVYLCASSRLASTGELFFGEGSRLTVL.

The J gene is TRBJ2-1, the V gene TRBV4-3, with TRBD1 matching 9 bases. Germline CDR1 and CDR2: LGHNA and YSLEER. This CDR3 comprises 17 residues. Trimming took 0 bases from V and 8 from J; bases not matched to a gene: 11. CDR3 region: CASSQEGGQGSFDEQFF. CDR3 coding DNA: TGCGCCAGCAGCCAAGAAGGGGGACAGGGTTCTTTCGATGAGCAGTTCTTC.

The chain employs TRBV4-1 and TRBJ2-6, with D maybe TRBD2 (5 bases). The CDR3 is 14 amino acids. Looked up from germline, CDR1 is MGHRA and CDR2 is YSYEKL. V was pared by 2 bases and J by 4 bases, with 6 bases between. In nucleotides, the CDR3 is TGCGCCAGCAGCCAATTAGCGGGGGCCAACGTCCTGACTTTC. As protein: CASSQLAGANVLTF.

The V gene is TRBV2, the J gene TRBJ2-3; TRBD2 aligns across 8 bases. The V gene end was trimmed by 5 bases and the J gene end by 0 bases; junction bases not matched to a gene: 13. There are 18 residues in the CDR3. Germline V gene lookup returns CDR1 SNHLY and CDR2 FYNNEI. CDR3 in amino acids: CASSRWPPLAASTDTQYF. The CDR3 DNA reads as TGTGCCAGCAGTAGGTGGCCTCCACTAGCGGCTAGCACAGATACGCAGTATTTT.

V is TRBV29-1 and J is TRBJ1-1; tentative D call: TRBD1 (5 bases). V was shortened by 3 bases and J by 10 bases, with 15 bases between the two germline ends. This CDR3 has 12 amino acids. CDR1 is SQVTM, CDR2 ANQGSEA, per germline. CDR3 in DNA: TGCAGCGTTGACTACAGGCCTTTGGGAGCTTTCTTT. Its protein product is CSVDYRPLGAFF.

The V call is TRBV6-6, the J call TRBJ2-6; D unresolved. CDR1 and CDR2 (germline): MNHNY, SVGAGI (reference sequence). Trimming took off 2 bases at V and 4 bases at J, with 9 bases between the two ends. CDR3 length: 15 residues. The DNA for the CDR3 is TGTGCCAGCAGTTACGATCGGAGCGGGGCCAACGTCCTGACTTTC. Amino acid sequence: CASSYDRSGANVLTF.

The CDR3 region is CASSRPGQGIHEQYF. CDR3 sequence (DNA): TGCGCCAGCAGCAGACCGGGACAGGGGATCCACGAGCAGTACTTC. The V gene is TRBV5-1, the J gene TRBJ2-7; TRBD1 matches 10 bases. Per germline, CDR1 SGHRS and CDR2 YFSETQ. The length of the CDR3 is 15 residues. Losses at the gene ends were 4 bases for V and 5 bases for J; bases not matched to a gene: 9.

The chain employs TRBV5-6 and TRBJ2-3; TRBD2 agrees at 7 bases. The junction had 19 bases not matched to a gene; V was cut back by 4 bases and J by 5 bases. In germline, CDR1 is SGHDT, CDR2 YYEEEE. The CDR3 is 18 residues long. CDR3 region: CASSLRVLRGPGGDTQYF. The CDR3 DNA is TGTGCCAGCAGCCTTAGGGTCCTTAGGGGACCGGGGGGAGATACGCAGTATTTT.

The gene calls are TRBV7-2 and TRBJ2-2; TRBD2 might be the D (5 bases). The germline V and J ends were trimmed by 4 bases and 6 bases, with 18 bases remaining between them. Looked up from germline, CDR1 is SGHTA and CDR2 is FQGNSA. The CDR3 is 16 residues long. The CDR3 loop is CASSSKAVLGPGELFF. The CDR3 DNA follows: TGTGCCAGCAGCTCTAAAGCGGTCCTAGGGCCCGGGGAGCTGTTTTTT. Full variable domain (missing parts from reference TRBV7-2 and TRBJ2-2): GAGVSQSPSNKVTEKGKDVELRCDPISGHTALYWYRQSLGQGLEFLIYFQGNSAPDKSGLPSDRFSAERTGGSVSTLTIQRTQQEDSAVYLCASSSKAVLGPGELFFGEGSRLTVL.

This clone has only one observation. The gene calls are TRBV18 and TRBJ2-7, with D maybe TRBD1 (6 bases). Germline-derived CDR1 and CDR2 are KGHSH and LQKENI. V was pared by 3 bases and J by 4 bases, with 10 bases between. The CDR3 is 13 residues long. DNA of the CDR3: TGTGCCAGCTCACCTACAGGGCAATACGAGCAGTACTTC. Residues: CASSPTGQYEQYF.

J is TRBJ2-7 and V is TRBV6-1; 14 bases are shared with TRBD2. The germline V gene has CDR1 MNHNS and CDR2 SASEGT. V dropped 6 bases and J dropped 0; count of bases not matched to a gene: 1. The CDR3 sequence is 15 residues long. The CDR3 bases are TGTGCCAGCAGAGGACTAGCGGGGGGCTCCTACGAGCAGTACTTC. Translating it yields CASRGLAGGSYEQYF.

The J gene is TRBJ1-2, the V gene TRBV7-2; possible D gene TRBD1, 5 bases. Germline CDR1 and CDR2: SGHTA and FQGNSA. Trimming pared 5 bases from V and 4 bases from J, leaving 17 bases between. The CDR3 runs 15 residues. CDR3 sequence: CASSPGARTPYGYTF. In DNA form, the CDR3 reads TGTGCCAGCAGCCCTGGTGCTAGGACACCCTATGGCTACACCTTC.

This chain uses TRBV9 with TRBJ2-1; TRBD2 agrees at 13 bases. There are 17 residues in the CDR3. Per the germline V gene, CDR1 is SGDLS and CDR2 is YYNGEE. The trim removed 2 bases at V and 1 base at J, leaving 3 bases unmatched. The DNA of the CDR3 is TGTGCCAGCAGCGTCACACTAGCGGGAGGGTCCTACAATGAGCAGTTCTTC. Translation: CASSVTLAGGSYNEQFF.